The clone carrying this T cell receptor beta chain was counted at least ten times. Its target is unknown. PBMCs were derived from 10 ml fresh peripheral blood. Authors of the study amplified TCR beta CDR3 regions from RNA transcripts. When the TCR CDR3 underwent first-round RT-PCR, the HTBI primer set was used. TCRdb fed the multiplex PCR reads into MiXCR, producing one record per CDR3 protein. Here the sample spans approximately 400,000 distinct CDR3 sequences, roughly 14% being singletons. These data are taken from a study of T cells in Graves' hyperthyroidism and ophthalmopathy. Study findings and constraints: Blood also contained most expanded thyroid clonotypes above 0.001.

The CDR3 is 14 residues long. The V gene's germline CDR1 is MNHEY and CDR2 SMNVEV (reference sequence). The ends lost 3 bases at V and 1 base at J; junction bases unmatched: 0. The TCR sequence derives from a woman younger than 30 with Graves' hyperthyroidism that later progressed to Graves' ophthalmopathy. The gene calls are TRBV27 and TRBJ2-1, with 7 bases aligning to TRBD2. Sequenced sample: blood. The CDR3 region has the DNA TGTGCCAGCAGTTTCGGGGGGTCCTACAATGAGCAGTTCTTC. It translates to CASSFGGSYNEQFF.